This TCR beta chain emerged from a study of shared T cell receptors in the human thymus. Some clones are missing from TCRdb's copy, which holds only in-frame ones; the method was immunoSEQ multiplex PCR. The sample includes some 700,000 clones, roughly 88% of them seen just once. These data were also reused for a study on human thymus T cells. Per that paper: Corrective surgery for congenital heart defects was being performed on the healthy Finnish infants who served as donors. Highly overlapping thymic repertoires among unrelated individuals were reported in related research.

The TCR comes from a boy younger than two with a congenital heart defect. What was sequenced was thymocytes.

The CDR3, as DNA: TGTGCCAGCAGCTTAGTCGACAGGGAGACCACTGAAGCTTTCTTT. This gives the protein CASSLVDRETTEAFF. The rearrangement joins TRBV7-2 to TRBJ1-1; TRBD1 agrees at 7 bases. The CDR3 is 15 residues long. V was clipped by 1 base and J by 4 bases; unmatched bases: 6. CDR1 SGHTA and CDR2 FQGNSA come from the germline V gene. Filled out from reference TRBV7-2 and TRBJ1-1, the complete variable domain reads GAGVSQSPSNKVTEKGKDVELRCDPISGHTALYWYRQSLGQGLEFLIYFQGNSAPDKSGLPSDRFSAERTGGSVSTLTIQRTQQEDSAVYLCASSLVDRETTEAFFGQGTRLTVV.